This T cell receptor (beta chain) is drawn from a study of blood T cell repertoires in COVID-19. About the study: In each case, the material was cDNA or gDNA derived from T cells, B-cell-depleted T cells, or PBMCs.

Trimming removed 2 bases from V and 4 bases from J; junction bases left unmatched: 14. The CDR3 contains 19 residues. Germline V CDR1 and CDR2: SGHAT, FQNNGV. In the original workflow: It was from reference gene primer amplification that nucleated cell counts were estimated. Here immunoSEQ multiplex PCR was the method, and the copy in TCRdb shows in-frame clones only, minus some. The D gene and trimming were derived from the DNA, and the V and J assignments and clone size from that table. The profile shows under 200,000 clones, roughly 90% of them singletons. This receptor was obtained from a man aged 50-59 years with acute or convalescent COVID-19. The sequencing input was peripheral blood. The rearrangement joins TRBV11-2 to TRBJ2-1; 10 bases are a match to TRBD1. The CDR3 nucleotides read TGTGCCAGCAGCTTAAGGTGGTTTAGGGACAGGGGAGAATACAATGAGCAGTTCTTC. Translation gives CASSLRWFRDRGEYNEQFF.